The present T cell receptor beta chain was sequenced within a study of T cell responses to AZD1222 COVID-19 vaccine. Study results and limitations: Among spike-specific TCRs, nearly half reportedly target unmutated variant regions. Donors were largely white British and mainly female; clonal diversity was possibly underestimated. After two AZD1222 doses, spike-specific TCR breadth and depth rose versus day 0.

This clone appeared once. What it binds is not known. The length of the CDR3 is 13 residues. V lost 0 bases and J lost 5, with 7 bases in between. Germline V gene data show CDR1 as SGHDN and CDR2 as FVKESK. Libraries were prepared by immunoSEQ multiplex PCR; TCRdb keeps only in-frame clonotypes and omits some of them. The sample shows 99,000 or so clones, 70% to 90% of them seen only once. The chain employs TRBV14 and TRBJ1-2; perhaps TRBD1 as D (5 bases). The sequenced sample was peripheral blood, obtained on day 0 of AZD1222 vaccination. The source is an adult in good health. The CDR3 DNA follows: TGTGCCAGCAGCCAAGACAGGGCATATGGCTACACCTTC. Translated, it gives CASSQDRAYGYTF.